One sample yielded the 21 T cell receptor beta chains listed below, sequenced in a study of cytomegalovirus exposure and HLA in healthy donors. PCR amplification relied on 60 Vbeta primers (plus 13 Jbeta primers). The protocol was immunoSEQ multiplex PCR, while the TCRdb copy is restricted to in-frame clones and leaves out a portion. The table shows fewer than 200,000 clones, with roughly 84% occurring only once. The sequenced material came from PBMCs. These TCRs come from a male donor in good health and CMV-seronegative.

This sequence joins TRBV18 and TRBJ1-2; no clear D. The CDR3 consists of 13 residues. The germline V and J ends were trimmed by 2 bases and 4 bases, with 8 bases remaining between them. Germline V lookup: CDR1 KGHSH, CDR2 LQKENI. CDR3 DNA: TGTGCCAGCTCACCAACGGACTTCTATGGCTACACCTTC. It is translated as CASSPTDFYGYTF.

The chain employs TRBV10-3 and TRBJ1-6; TRBD1 aligns across 7 bases. From germline, CDR1 is ENHRY and CDR2 SYGVKD. The CDR3 is 12 amino acids. With 7 bases clipped from V and 8 bases from J, the junction kept 2 bases outside the gene matches. CDR3 coding DNA: TGTGCCATCACCGACAGGGATTCACCCCTCCACTTT. Translating it yields CAITDRDSPLHF.

The chain joins TRBV7-3 to TRBJ2-5; D may be TRBD1 (6 bases). Trimming took off 3 bases at V and 4 bases at J, with 9 bases between the two ends. This CDR3 region has 13 residues. CDR1 and CDR2 from the germline V gene are SGHTA and FQGTGA. The CDR3 spells CASSFGRGETQYF. CDR3 DNA: TGTGCCAGCAGCTTCGGCAGGGGAGAGACCCAGTACTTC.

This clone was seen just once. This rearrangement joins TRBV9 to TRBJ2-2, with 9 nucleotides matching TRBD2. The germline V gene has CDR1 SGDLS and CDR2 YYNGEE. The CDR3 covers 16 residues. With 3 bases clipped from V and 0 bases from J, the junction kept 3 bases outside the gene matches. DNA of the CDR3: TGTGCCAGCAGCGCTTCTAGCGGGGCGAACACCGGGGAGCTGTTTTTT. It is translated as CASSASSGANTGELFF.

To note about this clone: Within the sample, other DNA sequences also encode this same CDR3. The V gene is TRBV29-1, the J gene TRBJ2-1; no reliable D call. Trimming cost V 2 bases and J 9 bases, with 17 bases left between them. This CDR3 has 14 amino acids. Germline V gives CDR1 SQVTM, CDR2 ANQGSEA. In DNA form, the CDR3 reads TGCAGCGTTGAAACGGTGGGCCAAAGGCGTGAGCAGTTCTTC. It codes for CSVETVGQRREQFF.

This clone has only a few counts. V gene TRBV4-2 combines with J gene TRBJ1-2; D is possibly TRBD1 (5 bases). The ends were cut back, 3 bases at V and 1 base at J, with 12 bases in the middle. Per germline, CDR1 LGHNA and CDR2 YNFKEQ. The CDR3 loop spans 15 amino acids. For the CDR3, the DNA is TGTGCCAGCAGCCAGGCTTGGAGGGGTAACTATGGCTACACCTTC. Translating it yields CASSQAWRGNYGYTF.

The chain recombines TRBV25-1 with TRBJ2-7; the D is unclear. The CDR3 has 13 residues. Trimming cost V 4 bases and J 0 bases, with 7 bases left between them. CDR1 is MGHDK and CDR2 is SYGVNS in the germline V gene. The CDR3 spells CASSGARSYEQYF. For the CDR3, the DNA is TGTGCCAGCAGTGGAGCCCGCTCCTACGAGCAGTACTTC.

In its sample, this clone was seen once. The chain recombines TRBV5-6 with TRBJ2-7; 10 bases map to TRBD1. V lost 5 bases to trimming and J lost 5 bases; unmatched junction nucleotides: 7. CDR1 is SGHDT, CDR2 YYEEEE, per germline. This CDR3 spans 14 amino acids. In nucleotides, the CDR3 is TGTGCCAGCAGACAGACAGGGGGCCTGAACGAGCAGTACTTC. Its translation is CASRQTGGLNEQYF.

The chain links TRBV19 to TRBJ2-1; TRBD2 aligns across 9 bases. The CDR3 has 14 amino acids. The ends lost 8 bases at V and 4 bases at J; junction bases unmatched: 6. Germline V CDR1 and CDR2: LNHDA, SQIVND (reference sequence). CDR3 residues: CASHSRGGYNEQFF. CDR3 nucleotides: TGTGCCAGTCACTCGCGGGGGGGTTACAATGAGCAGTTCTTC.

The chain links TRBV19 to TRBJ2-7; D unresolved. The germline V gene has CDR1 LNHDA and CDR2 SQIVND (reference sequence). Trimming took 5 bases from V and 0 from J, leaving 11 bases between them. The CDR3 spans 14 residues. The CDR3 is CASSRQTSSYEQYF. The CDR3 nucleotides read TGTGCCAGTAGTCGCCAGACAAGCTCCTACGAGCAGTACTTC.

The table lists this clone with a few counts. Here the CDR3 reads CASSSLAGGGHNEQFF. CDR3 bases: TGTGCCAGCAGCTCATTAGCGGGGGGCGGGCACAATGAGCAGTTCTTC. This sequence joins TRBV7-6 and TRBJ2-1; TRBD2 agrees at 10 bases. CDR1 is SGHVS, CDR2 FNYEAQ, per germline. There are 16 residues in the CDR3. V was clipped by 4 bases and J by 5 bases; unmatched bases: 8.

On this clone: The junction shows a germline mismatch at one end, possibly a read error. V is TRBV6-1 and J is TRBJ1-6, with 9 nucleotides matching TRBD1. Per the germline V gene, CDR1 is MNHNS and CDR2 is SASEGT. The CDR3 has 14 amino acids. CDR3 DNA: TGTGCCAGCAGTGAGGTCATTGTCTCTGACAGGGGGTACTTT. Protein product: CASSEVIVSDRGYF.

The chain links TRBV18 to TRBJ2-6; D gene uncertain. Germline V gene sequence: CDR1 KGHSH, CDR2 LQKENI. This CDR3 region has 17 residues. V was pared by 0 bases and J by 0 bases, with 9 bases between. CDR3: CASSPPRGSSGANVLTF. The DNA for the CDR3 is TGTGCCAGCTCACCACCGAGAGGCAGCTCTGGGGCCAACGTCCTGACTTTC.

This clone was recorded once. J is TRBJ1-4 and V is TRBV19, with D maybe TRBD1 (6 bases). Germline CDR1 LNHDA, CDR2 SQIVND (reference sequence). There are 16 residues in the CDR3. Between the trimmed V and J ends, which lost 3 bases and 8 bases, there was a span of 19 bases. CDR3 loop: CASSIQPGGLREKLFF. Written as DNA, the CDR3 is TGTGCCAGTAGTATTCAACCGGGGGGGCTCCGGGAAAAACTGTTTTTT.

The chain recombines TRBV5-6 with TRBJ2-1; 8 nucleotides line up with TRBD1. The germline CDR1 and CDR2 sequences are SGHDT and YYEEEE. V was clipped by 0 bases and J by 3 bases; unmatched bases: 2. CDR3 length equals 15 residues. The CDR3 loop is CASSLVDRDYNEQFF. In DNA, the CDR3 is TGTGCCAGCAGCTTGGTGGACAGGGACTACAATGAGCAGTTCTTC.

V usage is TRBV7-2 and J usage is TRBJ2-7; no definite D call. Deletions cut 1 base from V and 6 bases from J, with 10 bases between. Germline CDR1 reads SGHTA; CDR2 reads FQGNSA. The CDR3 sequence is 13 residues long. The CDR3 sequence: CASSLVPSGEQYF. The CDR3 coding sequence is TGTGCCAGCAGCTTAGTCCCTTCGGGCGAGCAGTACTTC.

This chain joins TRBV2 and TRBJ1-5; D is uncertain. V was trimmed by 7 bases and J by 7 bases, leaving 20 bases between them. In germline, CDR1 is SNHLY, CDR2 FYNNEI. The CDR3 is made up of 15 amino acids. CDR3 protein: CASTKGTEGGQPQHF. DNA of the CDR3: TGTGCCAGCACCAAAGGTACAGAGGGTGGACAGCCCCAGCATTTT.

This chain joins TRBV5-6 and TRBJ1-2; D remains ambiguous. Germline lookup yields CDR1 SGHDT and CDR2 YYEEEE. Trimming removed 4 bases at V and 2 bases at J, with 9 bases between. CDR3 length: 13 amino acids. CDR3 DNA: TGTGCCAGCAGCCAACCGGGAAACTATGGCTACACCTTC. Its translation is CASSQPGNYGYTF. Based on the CDR3 plus reference TRBV5-6 and TRBJ1-2, the full variable domain is DAGVTQSPTHLIKTRGQQVTLRCSPKSGHDTVSWYQQALGQGPQFIFQYYEEEERQRGNFPDRFSGHQFPNYSSELNVNALLLGDSALYLCASSQPGNYGYTFGSGTRLTVV.

The genes are TRBV5-6 and TRBJ1-3; TRBD1 matches 7 bases. V was pared by 4 bases and J by 4 bases, with 5 bases of the junction left unmatched. The V gene's germline CDR1 is SGHDT and CDR2 YYEEEE. This CDR3 contains 14 residues. CDR3 amino acids: CASSLQGRGNTIYF. The CDR3 DNA reads as TGTGCCAGCAGCCTACAGGGGAGAGGAAACACCATATATTTT.

The J gene is TRBJ1-1, the V gene TRBV7-2, with a weak D call TRBD1 (6 bases). V was cut by 5 bases and J by 8 bases, with 12 bases left in between. The CDR3 sequence is 12 residues long. CDR1 and CDR2 (germline): SGHTA, FQGNSA. CDR3 bases: TGTGCCAGCAGCAACAGGGTGGGGGAAGCTTTCTTT. The encoded protein is CASSNRVGEAFF.

In its sample, this clone was seen a few times. The J gene is TRBJ2-7, the V gene TRBV4-3; TRBD2 might be the D (6 bases). This CDR3 contains 16 residues. Germline-derived CDR1 and CDR2 are LGHNA and YSLEER. Trimming removed 0 bases at V and 4 bases at J, with 16 bases between. The CDR3 sequence is CASSQEVLNSGYEQYF. The CDR3 nucleotides read TGCGCCAGCAGCCAAGAGGTCTTGAACAGCGGGTACGAGCAGTACTTC.